The T cell receptor (beta chain) under discussion was sequenced for a study of T-cell memory formation after mild COVID-19. In TCRdb, the 5' RACE reads were re-called with MiXCR into one record per CDR3 protein. Among approximately 560,000 distinct CDR3 sequences listed, approximately 15% were seen once. This clonotype was detected a few times. The CDR3 is 14 residues long. The germline V and J ends were trimmed by 8 bases and 7 bases, with 18 bases remaining between them. Looked up from germline, CDR1 is MNHEY and CDR2 is SVGEGT. The sample taken for sequencing was PBMCs or a T cell subset sorted from them (not recorded which). The TCR comes from an adult woman who had mild COVID-19 (a few samples of this study predate the infection). Cell type and time point are not known. The chain couples TRBV6-2 or TRBV6-3 to TRBJ2-1; tentatively, D is TRBD2 (6 bases). This CDR3 is CASHGGSLGNEQFF. In DNA form, the CDR3 reads TGTGCCAGCCACGGGGGTAGTTTGGGGAATGAGCAGTTCTTC.